This T cell receptor (beta chain) is drawn from a study of identical twins. Study-wide results and limits: Excess sharing by twins proved weaker in beta out-of-frame sequences. An excess of low generation probability was shown by twin-shared out-of-frame alpha sequences.

TCRdb used MiXCR to reprocess the 5' RACE reads, holding one entry per CDR3 protein. The data contain about 1.7 million distinct CDR3 sequences, about 30% of them singletons. Germline-derived CDR1 and CDR2 are MGHRA and YSYEKL. CDR3 length equals 13 residues. The V gene lost 0 bases and the J gene lost 8 bases, with 10 bases spanning the gap. This clonotype showed up many times. The antigen is unknown. Sequenced material: cord blood. The rearrangement links TRBV4-1 to TRBJ1-2; D remains unclear. The origin of this receptor is a newborn girl in good health. This CDR3 is CASSQEGRLGYTF. As DNA, the CDR3 is TGCGCCAGCAGCCAAGAAGGACGTTTAGGCTACACCTTC.